These 31 T cell receptor beta chains originate from one sample sequenced in a study of T-cell reconstitution after alpha-beta-depleted transplantation in children. Unique molecular identifiers were used to barcode this TCRbeta library. TCRdb fed the PCR reads into MiXCR, producing one record per CDR3 protein. The sample yields more than 500,000 distinct CDR3 sequences, roughly 10% seen once. The sequences come from PBMCs, mostly from graft donor cells, collected 180 days after TCRalphabeta/CD19-depleted stem cell transplant. Receptor source: a female patient aged 2-10 years who had a stem cell transplant for aplastic anemia, so the T cells may come from the graft donor.

This clonotype was counted many times. The CDR3 region is CSAAEGGNRNTIYF. In DNA form, the CDR3 reads TGCAGTGCCGCCGAGGGGGGAAACAGAAACACCATATATTTT. This chain links TRBV20-1 with TRBJ1-3; D may be TRBD1 (6 bases). V lost 6 bases to trimming and J lost 5 bases, with 17 bases between them. The CDR3 runs to 14 residues. Germline assignment: CDR1 DFQATT and CDR2 SNEGSKA (reference sequence).

This clonotype appeared a few times. This sequence joins TRBV7-9 and TRBJ2-1, with 9 bases that match TRBD2. The CDR3 totals 15 residues. The V gene end was trimmed by 5 bases and the J gene end by 5 bases; junction bases not matched to a gene: 7. Germline V gives CDR1 SEHNR, CDR2 FQNEAQ (reference sequence). The CDR3 protein is CASSRLAENHNEQFF. For the CDR3, the DNA is TGTGCCAGCAGCCGACTAGCGGAGAATCACAATGAGCAGTTCTTC.

This clonotype was seen more than once but under ten times. V usage is TRBV9 and J usage is TRBJ2-1, with 8 bases that match TRBD2. The V and J ends lost 0 bases and 10 bases, in that order; junction bases with no gene match: 9. The germline gives CDR1 SGDLS, CDR2 YYNGEE. This CDR3 comprises 15 residues. The CDR3 is CASSVGGGGLGEQFF. The CDR3 DNA reads as TGTGCCAGCAGCGTAGGCGGCGGGGGGCTCGGAGAGCAGTTCTTC.

This clonotype appeared a few times. This chain's CDR3 is CASSALAEGAIGELFF. Written as DNA, the CDR3 is TGTGCCAGCAGCGCACTAGCGGAAGGGGCGATCGGGGAGCTGTTTTTT. J is TRBJ2-2 and V is TRBV9, with 8 bases matching TRBD2. The V gene end was trimmed by 3 bases and the J gene end by 7 bases; junction bases not matched to a gene: 11. The CDR3 is 16 residues long. CDR1 and CDR2 (germline): SGDLS, YYNGEE.

This clonotype was found a few times. This sequence joins TRBV20-1 and TRBJ2-1; 12 nucleotides line up with TRBD2. The CDR3 consists of 17 residues. V shed 3 bases and J 3 bases; nucleotides not matched to a gene: 9. The V gene's germline CDR1 is DFQATT and CDR2 SNEGSKA (reference sequence). CDR3 DNA sequence: TGCAGTGCTAGGACTAGCGGGAGACCTCCAAACTACAATGAGCAGTTCTTC. Protein sequence: CSARTSGRPPNYNEQFF.

This clonotype has only a few counts. V is TRBV4-1 and J is TRBJ1-5; no firm D call. This CDR3 contains 16 residues. Germline CDR1 and CDR2: MGHRA and YSYEKL. The ends were cut back, 3 bases at V and 0 bases at J, with 12 bases in the middle. The CDR3 DNA is TGCGCCAGCAGCCATCTCATGGGGTATAGCAATCAGCCCCAGCATTTT. Amino acids: CASSHLMGYSNQPQHF.

V and J are TRBV9 and TRBJ1-2; TRBD1 might be the D (5 bases). Germline V lookup: CDR1 SGDLS, CDR2 YYNGEE. V was pared by 4 bases and J by 6 bases, with 16 bases between. The CDR3 sequence is 14 residues long. The CDR3, as DNA: TGTGCCAGCAGCCACTCAGGACATATTGATGGCTACACCTTC. Its translation: CASSHSGHIDGYTF. Using reference TRBV9 and TRBJ1-2 for the parts outside the CDR3, the full variable domain is DSGVTQTPKHLITATGQRVTLRCSPRSGDLSVYWYQQSLDQGLQFLIQYYNGEERAKGNILERFSAQQFPDLHSELNLSSLELGDSALYFCASSHSGHIDGYTFGSGTRLTVV.

The chain uses TRBV4-3 and TRBJ2-2; the D gene is possibly TRBD1 (5 bases). V was trimmed by 4 bases and J by 0 bases, leaving 12 bases between them. CDR1 is LGHNA, CDR2 YSLEER, per germline. The CDR3 runs 16 residues. This CDR3 reads CASSRKTVANTGELFF. The CDR3 DNA reads TGCGCCAGCAGCCGGAAGACAGTTGCGAACACCGGGGAGCTGTTTTTT.

Notes on this clonotype: This may arise from a read error, as a much more abundant clone is one base away. CDR3 region: CSVVTGTYEHYV. The CDR3 DNA follows: TGCAGCGTAGTAACAGGGACCTACGAGCATTACGTC. The rearrangement joins TRBV29-1 to TRBJ2-7; D may be TRBD1 (6 bases). The CDR3 runs to 12 residues. Germline loops: CDR1 SQVTM, CDR2 ANQGSEA.

This clonotype has only a few counts. The rearrangement uses TRBV29-1 and TRBJ2-7, with D unclear. The CDR3 consists of 14 residues. Between the trimmed V and J ends, which lost 4 bases and 2 bases, there was a span of 15 bases. Germline-derived CDR1 and CDR2 are SQVTM and ANQGSEA. This chain's CDR3 is CSVARTTTTYEQYF. As DNA, the CDR3 is TGCAGCGTTGCAAGGACCACCACCACCTACGAGCAGTACTTC.

The chain uses TRBV12-3 or TRBV12-4 and TRBJ1-4; TRBD1 is a possible D gene (5 bases). The ends were cut back, 3 bases at V and 7 bases at J, with 12 bases in the middle. There are 14 residues in the CDR3. DNA for the CDR3: TGTGCCAGCAGTTTGTCTGGGGCCGGTGAAAAACTGTTTTTT. Translation: CASSLSGAGEKLFF.

This chain joins TRBV20-1 and TRBJ2-5; no clear D. CDR1 and CDR2 from the germline V gene are DFQATT and SNEGSKA (reference sequence). V lost 5 bases and J lost 5, with 12 bases in between. The CDR3 length is 12 residues. This CDR3 reads CSALRSRETQYF. CDR3 coding DNA: TGCAGTGCTCTCCGATCGCGGGAGACCCAGTACTTC.

This clonotype showed up just a few times. This chain connects TRBV21-1 to TRBJ1-2; the table names TRBD1, a call not compared with the DNA. TRBV21-1 is marked as a pseudogene. This CDR3 has 11 amino acids. CDR3 amino acids: CASSRGHGYTF. As DNA, the CDR3 is TGTGCCAGCAGCAGGGGGCATGGCTACACCTTC.

This clonotype has more than one count but fewer than ten. This chain links TRBV19 with TRBJ2-5; possibly TRBD2 for D (6 bases). Germline loops: CDR1 LNHDA, CDR2 SQIVND (reference sequence). This CDR3 is built from 15 residues. V was cut by 5 bases and J by 5 bases, with 18 bases left in between. The CDR3: CASSPAGLPWETQYF. CDR3 DNA: TGTGCCAGTAGTCCCGCGGGACTCCCCTGGGAGACCCAGTACTTC.

This clonotype was counted a few times. The V call is TRBV20-1, the J call TRBJ1-1; D might be TRBD1 (5 bases). Germline lookup yields CDR1 DFQATT and CDR2 SNEGSKA (reference sequence). The CDR3 consists of 13 residues. Trimming left V 6 bases short and J 1 base short, with 12 bases between. DNA of the CDR3: TGCAGTGCGTCGGCAGGGAAGAACACTGAAGCTTTCTTT. Amino acids: CSASAGKNTEAFF.

This chain uses TRBV20-1 with TRBJ2-3; tentatively, D is TRBD2 (5 bases). This CDR3 is 15 amino acids long. V shed 0 bases and J shed 0 bases, with 10 bases lying between them. Per the germline V gene, CDR1 is DFQATT and CDR2 is SNEGSKA (reference sequence). For the CDR3, the DNA is TGCAGTGCTAGAGAGGCTCGGGGAAGCACAGATACGCAGTATTTT. It codes for CSAREARGSTDTQYF.

Ten or more counts support this clonotype. The CDR3 bases are TGTGCCAGCAGCCCCGGCCCGGGTCAGCCCCAGCATTTT. Translating it yields CASSPGPGQPQHF. The chain joins TRBV5-5 to TRBJ1-5; D ambiguous. Trimming stripped 4 bases from V and 6 bases from J, with 11 bases between. The germline V gene has CDR1 SGHKS and CDR2 YYEKEE (reference sequence). The CDR3 contains 13 residues.

Only a few counts were recorded for this clonotype. The chain couples TRBV12-5 to TRBJ2-1; D remains ambiguous. This CDR3 has 13 amino acids. Trimming stripped 0 bases from V and 8 bases from J, with 8 bases between. From germline, CDR1 is LGHNT and CDR2 FRNRAP. The CDR3 sequence: CASGLVLGDEQFF. The CDR3 DNA is TGTGCTAGTGGTTTGGTTCTTGGGGATGAGCAGTTCTTC.

This clonotype came up a few times. The chain carries TRBV6-1 and TRBJ2-6; 7 nucleotides line up with TRBD1. V gave up 7 bases and J gave up 4 bases; unmatched junction bases: 7. The CDR3 sequence is 15 residues long. The V gene's germline CDR1 is MNHNS and CDR2 SASEGT. CDR3 nucleotides: TGTGCCAGCACTCGAAAGGGGGCCGGGGCCAACGTCCTGACTTTC. Encoded protein: CASTRKGAGANVLTF.

This clonotype has at least ten counts. The J gene is TRBJ2-3, the V gene TRBV12-3 or TRBV12-4; D remains ambiguous. The CDR3 consists of 13 residues. The V and J ends lost 7 bases and 8 bases respectively, with 16 bases between them. The CDR3 loop is CASTLLDTATQYF. CDR3 nucleotides: TGTGCCAGCACCTTACTGGATACCGCTACGCAGTATTTT.

J is TRBJ2-1 and V is TRBV20-1, with TRBD2 matching 8 bases. This CDR3 is 14 amino acids long. Looked up from germline, CDR1 is DFQATT and CDR2 is SNEGSKA (reference sequence). The V and J ends lost 5 bases and 3 bases, in that order; junction bases with no gene match: 6. This chain's CDR3 is CSAQLAELYNEQFF. The DNA of the CDR3 is TGCAGTGCTCAACTAGCGGAGCTCTACAATGAGCAGTTCTTC.

This chain joins TRBV7-9 and TRBJ1-2; 12 bases align to TRBD1. The CDR3 extends over 17 amino acids. J was trimmed by 0 bases and V by 6 bases; bases with no gene match: 8. From germline, CDR1 is SEHNR and CDR2 FQNEAQ (reference sequence). The CDR3 DNA sequence: TGTGCCAGCAGTTCACACGGGACAGGGGGCTCTAACTATGGCTACACCTTC. Its protein product is CASSSHGTGGSNYGYTF.

This clonotype occurred a few times. The V and J genes are TRBV7-3 and TRBJ2-3, with D unresolved. The V gene's germline CDR1 is SGHTA and CDR2 FQGTGA. The V and J ends lost 1 base and 1 base respectively, with 6 bases between them. The CDR3 spans 14 residues. CDR3 sequence reads: CASSLKIGTDTQYF. The CDR3 region has the DNA TGTGCCAGCAGCTTAAAGATAGGCACAGATACGCAGTATTTT.

The rearrangement joins TRBV3-1 to TRBJ2-4, with D possibly TRBD2 on 7 matching bases. The length of the CDR3 is 17 residues. Germline V CDR1 and CDR2: LGHDT, YNNKEL (reference sequence). Trimming stripped 0 bases from V and 3 bases from J, with 15 bases between. As DNA, the CDR3 is TGTGCCAGCAGCCAAGAACGGGGGGCGATGGGCAAAAACATTCAGTACTTC. Translated: CASSQERGAMGKNIQYF.

This clonotype came up many times. This chain's CDR3 is CASSLIYEQYF. Here the CDR3 DNA reads TGTGCCAGCAGTTTAATATACGAGCAGTACTTC. The chain joins TRBV28 to TRBJ2-7; D gene uncertain. Germline V lookup: CDR1 MDHEN, CDR2 SYDVKM. Trimming took 2 bases from V and 4 from J, leaving 3 bases between them. This CDR3 comprises 11 residues.

This clonotype appeared a few times. The chain uses TRBV7-2 and TRBJ2-1; D unresolved. Trimming left V 1 base short and J 4 bases short, with 11 bases between. CDR3 size: 15 residues. CDR1 is SGHTA and CDR2 is FQGNSA in the germline V gene. The CDR3 nucleotides read TGTGCCAGCAGCTTAGTAGGACCCTCTTACAATGAGCAGTTCTTC. Its translation is CASSLVGPSYNEQFF.

The J gene is TRBJ2-7, the V gene TRBV18; no clear D gene. Per the germline V gene, CDR1 is KGHSH and CDR2 is LQKENI. The CDR3 contains 14 residues. V lost 3 bases to trimming and J lost 2 bases, with 11 bases between them. The CDR3 nucleotides are TGTGCCAGCTCACCTCCAGACCCTCCCTACGAGCAGTACTTC. Amino acid sequence: CASSPPDPPYEQYF.

The chain combines TRBV7-2 with TRBJ2-3; possibly TRBD1 or TRBD2 for D (6 bases each). V lost 6 bases, J lost 6 bases, and 13 bases lay in between. Germline CDR1 is SGHTA and CDR2 is FQGNSA. The CDR3 totals 13 residues. The CDR3 DNA follows: TGTGCCAGCAGGGGGGCGGGGCAGGATACGCAGTATTTT. Amino acids: CASRGAGQDTQYF.

V gene TRBV9 combines with J gene TRBJ2-1; 11 bases align to TRBD2. Per germline, CDR1 SGDLS and CDR2 YYNGEE. The CDR3 is made up of 17 amino acids. V shed 0 bases and J 7 bases; nucleotides not matched to a gene: 9. CDR3 in DNA: TGTGCCAGCAGCGTAGCCAGGTCTAGCGGGAGGAGGAATGAGCAGTTCTTC. The encoded protein is CASSVARSSGRRNEQFF.

The chain couples TRBV6-5 to TRBJ2-1, with D perhaps being TRBD1 or TRBD2 (6 bases each). Trimming removed 2 bases at V and 5 bases at J, with 13 bases between. The CDR3 loop spans 15 amino acids. CDR1 MNHEY and CDR2 SVGAGI come from the germline V gene. The CDR3 sequence is CASSYRGGNDNEQFF. For the CDR3, the DNA is TGTGCCAGCAGTTACCGAGGGGGGAACGACAATGAGCAGTTCTTC.

This clonotype was detected a few times. V gene TRBV2 combines with J gene TRBJ2-7, with D possibly called TRBD1 or TRBD2 (5 bases each). Trimming took 8 bases from V and 2 from J, leaving 19 bases between them. The CDR3 loop spans 15 amino acids. From germline, CDR1 is SNHLY and CDR2 FYNNEI. The CDR3: CASFYVGPTTYEQYF. The CDR3 coding sequence is TGTGCCAGCTTTTATGTGGGACCCACGACCTACGAGCAGTACTTC.